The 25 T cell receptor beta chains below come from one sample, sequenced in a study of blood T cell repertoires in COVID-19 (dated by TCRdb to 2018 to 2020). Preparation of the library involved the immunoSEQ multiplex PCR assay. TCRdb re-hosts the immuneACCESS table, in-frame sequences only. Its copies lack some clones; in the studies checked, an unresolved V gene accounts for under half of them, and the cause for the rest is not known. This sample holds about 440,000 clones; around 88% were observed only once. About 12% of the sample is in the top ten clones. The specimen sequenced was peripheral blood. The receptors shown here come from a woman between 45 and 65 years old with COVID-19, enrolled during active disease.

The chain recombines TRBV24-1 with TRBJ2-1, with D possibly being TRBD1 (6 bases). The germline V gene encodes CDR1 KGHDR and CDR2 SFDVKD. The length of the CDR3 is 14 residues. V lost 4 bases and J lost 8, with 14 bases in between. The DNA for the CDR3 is TGTGCCACCAGTGACCGTGACAGGTGGTATGAGCAGTTCTTC. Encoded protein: CATSDRDRWYEQFF.

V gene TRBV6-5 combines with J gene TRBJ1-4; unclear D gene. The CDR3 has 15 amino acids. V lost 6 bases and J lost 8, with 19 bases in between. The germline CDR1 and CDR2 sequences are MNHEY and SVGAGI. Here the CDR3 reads CASRRGGGGGEKLFF. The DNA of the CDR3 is TGTGCCAGCAGACGCGGTGGAGGTGGAGGAGAAAAACTGTTTTTT.

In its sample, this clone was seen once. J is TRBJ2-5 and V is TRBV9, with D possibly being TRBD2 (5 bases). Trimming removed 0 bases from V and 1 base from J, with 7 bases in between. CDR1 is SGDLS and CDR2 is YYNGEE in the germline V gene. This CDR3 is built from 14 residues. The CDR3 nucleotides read TGTGCCAGCAGCGTAGGAGGGCTCCAAGAGACCCAGTACTTC. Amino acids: CASSVGGLQETQYF.

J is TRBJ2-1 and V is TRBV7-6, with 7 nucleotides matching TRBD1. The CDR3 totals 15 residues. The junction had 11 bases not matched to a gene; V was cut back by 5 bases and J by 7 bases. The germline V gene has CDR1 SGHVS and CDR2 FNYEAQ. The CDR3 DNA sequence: TGTGCCAGCAGCCCCCGGACAGGCCAGGGTAATGAGCAGTTCTTC. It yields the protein CASSPRTGQGNEQFF.

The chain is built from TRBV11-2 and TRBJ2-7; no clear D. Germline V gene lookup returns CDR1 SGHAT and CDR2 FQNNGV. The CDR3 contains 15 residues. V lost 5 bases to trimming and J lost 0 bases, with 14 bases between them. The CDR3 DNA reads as TGTGCCAGCAGCGTAGGGCGTCTAGTCTCCTACGAGCAGTACTTC. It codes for CASSVGRLVSYEQYF.

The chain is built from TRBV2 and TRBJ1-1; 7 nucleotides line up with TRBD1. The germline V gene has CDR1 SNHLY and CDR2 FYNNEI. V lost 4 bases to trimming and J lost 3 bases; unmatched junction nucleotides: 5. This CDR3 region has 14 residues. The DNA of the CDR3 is TGTGCCAGCAGTGGGAAGGGGGCTTACACTGAAGCTTTCTTT. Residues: CASSGKGAYTEAFF.

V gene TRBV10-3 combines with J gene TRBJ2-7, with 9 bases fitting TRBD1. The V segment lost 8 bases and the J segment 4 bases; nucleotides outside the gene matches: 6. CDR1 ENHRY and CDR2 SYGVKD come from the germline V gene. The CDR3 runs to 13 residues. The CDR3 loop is CAIGTGYGYEQYF. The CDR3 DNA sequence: TGTGCCATCGGGACAGGGTACGGATACGAGCAGTACTTC.

The DNA for the CDR3 is TGTGCCAGCAGTCTAGCACGGCCTTGGGATGAGCAGTTCTTC. Its translation: CASSLARPWDEQFF. The V gene is TRBV6-5, the J gene TRBJ2-1, with D possibly being TRBD2 (5 bases). The CDR3 sequence is 14 residues long. In germline, CDR1 is MNHEY, CDR2 SVGAGI. Trimming left V 5 bases short and J 8 bases short, with 16 bases between.

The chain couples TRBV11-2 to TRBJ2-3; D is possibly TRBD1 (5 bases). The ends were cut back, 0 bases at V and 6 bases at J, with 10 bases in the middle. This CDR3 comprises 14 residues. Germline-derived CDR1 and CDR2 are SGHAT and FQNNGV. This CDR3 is CASSLDQGFDTQYF. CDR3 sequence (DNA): TGTGCCAGCAGCTTAGATCAGGGTTTTGATACGCAGTATTTT.

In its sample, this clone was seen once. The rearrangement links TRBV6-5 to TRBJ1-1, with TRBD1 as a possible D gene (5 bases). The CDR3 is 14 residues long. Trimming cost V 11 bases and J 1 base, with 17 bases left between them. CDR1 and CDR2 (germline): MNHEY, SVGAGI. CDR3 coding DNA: TGTGCCTGTGGGGACTCTTCCCGGAACACTGAAGCTTTCTTT. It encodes CACGDSSRNTEAFF.

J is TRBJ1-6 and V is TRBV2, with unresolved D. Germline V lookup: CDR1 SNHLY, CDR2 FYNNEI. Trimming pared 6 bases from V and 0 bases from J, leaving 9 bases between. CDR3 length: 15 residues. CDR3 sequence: CASSTFSSYNSPLHF. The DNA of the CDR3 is TGTGCCAGCAGCACTTTTTCCTCCTATAATTCACCCCTCCACTTT.

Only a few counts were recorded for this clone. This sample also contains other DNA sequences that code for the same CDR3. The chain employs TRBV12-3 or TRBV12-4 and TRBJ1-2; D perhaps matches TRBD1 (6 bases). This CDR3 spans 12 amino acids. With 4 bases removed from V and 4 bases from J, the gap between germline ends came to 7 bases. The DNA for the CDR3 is TGTGCCAGCAGTTCGGACAGCTATGGCTACACCTTC. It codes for CASSSDSYGYTF.

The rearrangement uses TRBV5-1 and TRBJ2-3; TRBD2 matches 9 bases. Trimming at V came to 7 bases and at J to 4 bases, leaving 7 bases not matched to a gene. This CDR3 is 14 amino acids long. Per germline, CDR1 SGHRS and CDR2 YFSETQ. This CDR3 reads CASRLVAGADTQYF. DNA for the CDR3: TGCGCCAGCCGATTGGTAGCGGGGGCAGATACGCAGTATTTT.

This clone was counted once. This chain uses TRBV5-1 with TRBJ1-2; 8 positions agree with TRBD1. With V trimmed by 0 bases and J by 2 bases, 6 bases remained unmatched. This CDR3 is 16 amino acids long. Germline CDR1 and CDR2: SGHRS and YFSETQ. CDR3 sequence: CASSLGTDRDNYGYTF. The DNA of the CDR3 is TGCGCCAGCAGCTTGGGAACGGACAGGGACAACTATGGCTACACCTTC.

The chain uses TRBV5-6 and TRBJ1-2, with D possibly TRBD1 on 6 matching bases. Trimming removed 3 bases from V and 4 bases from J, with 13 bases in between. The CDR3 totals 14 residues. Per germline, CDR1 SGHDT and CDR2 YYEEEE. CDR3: CASSSTGNVYGYTF. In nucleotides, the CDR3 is TGTGCCAGCAGCTCCACAGGGAATGTCTATGGCTACACCTTC.

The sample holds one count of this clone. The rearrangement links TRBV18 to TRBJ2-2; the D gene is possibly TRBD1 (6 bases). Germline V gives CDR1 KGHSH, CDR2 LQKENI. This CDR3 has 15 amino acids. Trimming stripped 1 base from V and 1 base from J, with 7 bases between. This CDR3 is CASSPQGQNTGELFF. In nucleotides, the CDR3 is TGTGCCAGCTCACCACAGGGACAGAACACCGGGGAGCTGTTTTTT.

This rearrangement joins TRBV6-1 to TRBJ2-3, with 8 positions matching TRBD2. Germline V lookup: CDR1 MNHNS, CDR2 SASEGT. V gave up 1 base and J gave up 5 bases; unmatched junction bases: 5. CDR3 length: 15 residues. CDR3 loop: CASSEGSGGRDTQYF. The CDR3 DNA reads TGTGCCAGCAGTGAAGGGAGCGGGGGACGAGATACGCAGTATTTT.

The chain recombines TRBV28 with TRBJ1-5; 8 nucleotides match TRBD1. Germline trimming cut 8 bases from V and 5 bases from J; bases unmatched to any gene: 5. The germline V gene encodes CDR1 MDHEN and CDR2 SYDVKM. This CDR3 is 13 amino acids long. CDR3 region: CASHRGRYQPQHF. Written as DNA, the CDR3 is TGTGCCAGCCACAGGGGGAGGTATCAGCCCCAGCATTTT.

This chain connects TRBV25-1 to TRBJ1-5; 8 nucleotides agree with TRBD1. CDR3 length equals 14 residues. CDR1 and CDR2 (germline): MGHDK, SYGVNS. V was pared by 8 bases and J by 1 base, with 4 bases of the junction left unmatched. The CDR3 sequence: CASGHRGSNQPQHF. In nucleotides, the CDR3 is TGTGCCAGCGGACACAGGGGGAGCAATCAGCCCCAGCATTTT.

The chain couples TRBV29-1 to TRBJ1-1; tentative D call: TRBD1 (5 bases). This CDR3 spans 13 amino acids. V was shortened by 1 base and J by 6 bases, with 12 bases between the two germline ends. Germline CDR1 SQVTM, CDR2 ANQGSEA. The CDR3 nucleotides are TGCAGCGTTGAAGGGGACTTCTCCGCTGAAGCTTTCTTT. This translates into CSVEGDFSAEAFF. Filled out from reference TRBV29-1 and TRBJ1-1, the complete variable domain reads SAVISQKPSRDICQRGTSLTIQCQVDSQVTMMFWYRQQPGQSLTLIATANQGSEATYESGFVIDKFPISRPNLTFSTLTVSNMSPEDSSIYLCSVEGDFSAEAFFGQGTRLTVV.

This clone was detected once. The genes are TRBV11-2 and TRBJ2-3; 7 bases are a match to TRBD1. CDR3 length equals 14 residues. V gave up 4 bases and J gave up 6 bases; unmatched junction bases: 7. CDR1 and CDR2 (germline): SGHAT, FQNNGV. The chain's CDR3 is CASSYGTRGDTQYF. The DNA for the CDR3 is TGTGCCAGCAGCTATGGGACCAGGGGGGATACGCAGTATTTT.

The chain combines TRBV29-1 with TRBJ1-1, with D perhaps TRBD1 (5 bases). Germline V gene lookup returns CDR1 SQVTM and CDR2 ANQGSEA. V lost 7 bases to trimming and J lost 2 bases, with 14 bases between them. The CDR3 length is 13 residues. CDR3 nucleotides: TGCAGCGCCCAATCCCAGGGAAACACTGAAGCTTTCTTT. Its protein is CSAQSQGNTEAFF.

CDR3 sequence reads: CASSVSSSGGIDTQYF. Written as DNA, the CDR3 is TGTGCCAGCAGCGTCTCGTCTAGCGGGGGGATAGATACGCAGTATTTT. This sequence joins TRBV9 and TRBJ2-3; 11 bases are a match to TRBD2. This CDR3 spans 16 amino acids. CDR1 SGDLS and CDR2 YYNGEE come from the germline V gene. J was trimmed by 5 bases and V by 2 bases; bases with no gene match: 7.

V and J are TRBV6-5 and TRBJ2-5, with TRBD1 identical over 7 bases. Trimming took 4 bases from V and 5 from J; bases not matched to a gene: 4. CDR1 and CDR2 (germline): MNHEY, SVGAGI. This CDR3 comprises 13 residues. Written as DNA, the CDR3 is TGTGCCAGCAGTTCAGGGGGAAGGGAGACCCAGTACTTC. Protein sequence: CASSSGGRETQYF.

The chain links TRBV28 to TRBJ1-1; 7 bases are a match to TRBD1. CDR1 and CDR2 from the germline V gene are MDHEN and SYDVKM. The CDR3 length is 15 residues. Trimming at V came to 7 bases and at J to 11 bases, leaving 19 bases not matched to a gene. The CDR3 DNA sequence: TGTGCCAGCACCATTGGGGGACAGCGACCCATAGGGGCTTTCTTT. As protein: CASTIGGQRPIGAFF.